This TCR beta chain is drawn from a study of T-cell memory formation after mild COVID-19. The trim removed 3 bases at V and 8 bases at J, leaving 15 bases unmatched. From germline, CDR1 is KGHDR and CDR2 SFDVKD. The CDR3 sequence is 19 residues long. TCRdb fed the 5' RACE reads into MiXCR, producing one record per CDR3 protein. The sample records approximately 100,000 distinct CDR3 sequences, approximately 15% being singletons. This clonotype has only a few counts. Material for sequencing was PBMCs or a T cell subset sorted from them (not recorded which). The chain combines TRBV24-1 with TRBJ2-1; 13 bases are a match to TRBD2. The TCR originated in an adult woman who had mild COVID-19 (a few samples of this study predate the infection). Cell type and time point are not known. CDR3 in DNA: TGTGCCACCAGTGATCTCGGACTAGCGGGAGCAGTTCGTATAGATGAGCAGTTCTTC. Translation: CATSDLGLAGAVRIDEQFF.